Shown below are 5 T cell receptor beta chains from a single sample sequenced in a study of blood T cell repertoires in COVID-19. Method: immunoSEQ multiplex PCR; TCRdb's copy keeps in-frame clones and lacks some. The sample lists a few hundred thousand clones; 80% to 90% were seen once. The sequenced material came from peripheral blood. The receptors come from a woman in her thirties or forties who had recovered from COVID-19.

The V call is TRBV10-3, the J call TRBJ2-5; D is undetermined. Germline lookup yields CDR1 ENHRY and CDR2 SYGVKD. The length of the CDR3 is 11 residues. V gave up 3 bases and J gave up 5 bases, with 4 bases separating them. This CDR3 is CAISDLETQYF. CDR3 DNA: TGTGCCATCAGTGACCTGGAGACCCAGTACTTC.

V gene TRBV4-1 combines with J gene TRBJ1-1, with TRBD1 matching over 9 bases. The CDR3 is made up of 15 amino acids. The germline V gene encodes CDR1 MGHRA and CDR2 YSYEKL. Trimming cost V 0 bases and J 7 bases; bases outside gene matches: 6. CDR3 coding DNA: TGCGCCAGCAGCCAAGAAAACAGGGGGCCTGTTGAAGCTTTCTTT. Translation: CASSQENRGPVEAFF.

The chain is built from TRBV19 and TRBJ1-1; 9 bases are a match to TRBD1. CDR3 length: 14 residues. With V trimmed by 3 bases and J by 3 bases, 2 bases remained unmatched. CDR1 is LNHDA, CDR2 SQIVND, per germline (reference sequence). The CDR3 loop reads CASSMGQGDTEAFF. The CDR3 region has the DNA TGTGCCAGTAGTATGGGACAGGGAGACACTGAAGCTTTCTTT.

The chain recombines TRBV5-4 with TRBJ2-7; D remains ambiguous. Trimming left V 0 bases short and J 3 bases short, with 7 bases between. CDR3 length: 13 residues. The germline CDR1 and CDR2 sequences are SGHNT and YYREEE (reference sequence). Here the CDR3 DNA reads TGTGCCAGCAGCTTGGCAGGAAACTACGAGCAGTACTTC. It encodes CASSLAGNYEQYF.

The J gene is TRBJ1-1, the V gene TRBV27; D may be TRBD1 (5 bases). The germline V gene has CDR1 MNHEY and CDR2 SMNVEV (reference sequence). Trimming left V 0 bases short and J 1 base short, with 12 bases between. This CDR3 spans 16 amino acids. Here the CDR3 DNA reads TGTGCCAGCAGTTTATCCCCAGGGTTGGGGAACACTGAAGCTTTCTTT. Protein product: CASSLSPGLGNTEAFF.